One and the same sample provided the 31 T cell receptor beta chains below, sequenced in a study of T cell repertoires in cytomegalovirus infection. No cognate antigen is known for these TCRs. TCRdb reprocessed the reads via MiXCR and lists one record per CDR3 protein. The sample lists 900,000 to 950,000 distinct CDR3 sequences; under 40% were seen once. Sequenced here: cultured CD8+ T cells from PBMCs, sampled from culture after CMV antigen stimulation. The receptors originated from a human donor in good health (CMV status not recorded). Some clones in this sample may be carry-over from other donors' samples.

Details on this clonotype: The junction shows a germline mismatch at one end, possibly a read error. The chain couples TRBV6-6 to TRBJ2-2, with 8 positions matching TRBD1. CDR3 length equals 15 residues. Germline assignment: CDR1 MNHNY and CDR2 SVGAGI (reference sequence). The CDR3 bases are TGTGTCAGCAGTTACGCAGGGGGCGCTATCGGGGAGCTGTTTTTT. It yields the protein CVSSYAGGAIGELFF.

This clonotype occurred a few times. This chain uses TRBV6-6 with TRBJ2-7, with D possibly being TRBD1 or TRBD2 (6 bases each). Germline V gene data show CDR1 as MNHNY and CDR2 as SVGAGI (reference sequence). Trimming removed 4 bases from V and 2 bases from J, with 18 bases in between. The CDR3 is made up of 16 amino acids. CDR3 DNA sequence: TGTGCCAGCAGTTTCGGACTACAGGGCGTCCCCTACGAGCAGTACTTC. Translated: CASSFGLQGVPYEQYF.

In the case of this clonotype: One end of the junction does not line up with germline, which may come from a read error. V is TRBV12-3 or TRBV12-4 and J is TRBJ1-1; unclear D gene. The CDR3 runs 12 residues. CDR3 coding DNA: TGTGCCAGCAGATTAGGTAGCACTGAAGCTTTCTTT. Residues: CASRLGSTEAFF.

This chain links TRBV6-6 with TRBJ1-1; TRBD1 aligns across 7 bases. V was clipped by 0 bases and J by 8 bases; unmatched bases: 6. CDR1 and CDR2 from the germline V gene are MNHNY and SVGAGI (reference sequence). This CDR3 is 14 amino acids long. CDR3 coding DNA: TGTGCCAGCAGTTACTCGCCGACAGGGTACGAAGCTTTCTTT. Encoded protein: CASSYSPTGYEAFF.

This chain joins TRBV4-3 and TRBJ1-2; tentatively, D is TRBD1 (5 bases). Per the germline V gene, CDR1 is LGHNA and CDR2 is YSLEER. The CDR3 has 14 residues. V lost 0 bases, J lost 6 bases, and 11 bases lay in between. The CDR3 protein is CASSQDLTEDGYTF. The CDR3 nucleotides are TGCGCCAGCAGCCAAGATTTGACAGAGGATGGCTACACCTTC.

This clonotype was seen more than once but under ten times. This sequence joins TRBV19 and TRBJ2-5; D perhaps matches TRBD2 (6 bases). The CDR3 totals 15 residues. V gave up 5 bases and J gave up 5 bases, with 18 bases separating them. Germline values: CDR1 LNHDA, CDR2 SQIVND (reference sequence). CDR3 in DNA: TGTGCCAGTAGTTCAAGGACACTCGGAGGGGAGACCCAGTACTTC. Its translation: CASSSRTLGGETQYF.

This clonotype has just a few counts. The genes are TRBV7-6 and TRBJ1-2; no firm D call. The CDR3 has 14 amino acids. V lost 1 base and J lost 4, with 10 bases in between. Germline assignment: CDR1 SGHVS and CDR2 FNYEAQ. As DNA, the CDR3 is TGTGCCAGCAGCTTAGTATCGATCCGCTATGGCTACACCTTC. Its protein product is CASSLVSIRYGYTF.

This chain joins TRBV6-6 and TRBJ1-2; D unclear. The germline V gene encodes CDR1 MNHNY and CDR2 SVGAGI (reference sequence). This CDR3 comprises 15 residues. Trimming removed 2 bases from V and 0 bases from J, with 10 bases in between. CDR3 protein: CASSYLRSPNYGYTF. The CDR3 nucleotides read TGTGCCAGCAGTTACCTTAGATCTCCTAACTATGGCTACACCTTC.

This sequence joins TRBV10-3 and TRBJ1-5, with unresolved D. This CDR3 has 13 amino acids. CDR1 ENHRY and CDR2 SYGVKD come from the germline V gene. Trimming removed 8 bases at V and 2 bases at J, with 10 bases between. In DNA form, the CDR3 reads TGTGCCATCGGCGGAGAGGGCAATCAGCCCCAGCATTTT. Encoded protein: CAIGGEGNQPQHF.

This clonotype has at least ten counts. One end of the junction does not line up with germline, which may come from a read error. The gene calls are TRBV12-3 or TRBV12-4 and TRBJ1-2; possible D gene TRBD1, 5 bases. There are 14 residues in the CDR3. In DNA form, the CDR3 reads TGTGCCAGCAGCTTAGCAGGGTCTAACTATGGCTACACCTTC. This sequence encodes CASSLAGSNYGYTF.

The chain joins TRBV20-1 to TRBJ2-1; D is undetermined. Germline lookup yields CDR1 DFQATT and CDR2 SNEGSKA (reference sequence). The CDR3 spans 11 residues. Trimming took 3 bases from V and 6 from J, leaving 6 bases between them. Here the CDR3 reads CSASPPNEQFF. The DNA of the CDR3 is TGCAGTGCTAGCCCCCCCAATGAGCAGTTCTTC.

The chain uses TRBV2 and TRBJ2-1; 8 nucleotides line up with TRBD2. The CDR3 sequence is 18 residues long. Per the germline V gene, CDR1 is SNHLY and CDR2 is FYNNEI. V lost 2 bases and J lost 0; bases outside the gene matches: 9. CDR3 in amino acids: CASSEFASGPSSYNEQFF. CDR3 in DNA: TGTGCCAGCAGTGAATTTGCTAGCGGGCCGAGCTCCTACAATGAGCAGTTCTTC. Filled out from reference TRBV2 and TRBJ2-1, the complete variable domain reads EPEVTQTPSHQVTQMGQEVILRCVPISNHLYFYWYRQILGQKVEFLVSFYNNEISEKSEIFDDQFSVERPDGSNFTLKIRSTKLEDSAMYFCASSEFASGPSSYNEQFFGPGTRLTVL.

The chain employs TRBV5-1 and TRBJ2-7; perhaps TRBD1 as D (5 bases). The germline V gene has CDR1 SGHRS and CDR2 YFSETQ. This CDR3 comprises 14 residues. The germline V and J ends were trimmed by 0 bases and 0 bases, with 7 bases remaining between them. The CDR3 reads CASSLGQRSYEQYF. The CDR3 DNA reads as TGCGCCAGCAGCTTGGGACAGCGCTCCTACGAGCAGTACTTC.

This chain connects TRBV7-6 to TRBJ1-2; no definite D call. The CDR3 is made up of 12 amino acids. Germline assignment: CDR1 SGHVS and CDR2 FNYEAQ. Between the trimmed V and J ends, which lost 5 bases and 5 bases, there was a span of 9 bases. The CDR3 protein is CASSPVEYGYTF. The DNA of the CDR3 is TGTGCCAGCAGCCCAGTGGAGTATGGCTACACCTTC.

The V gene is TRBV7-2, the J gene TRBJ2-7, with D perhaps TRBD1 or TRBD2 (6 bases each). The CDR3 loop spans 14 amino acids. Trimming took off 1 base at V and 1 base at J, with 8 bases between the two ends. CDR1 is SGHTA, CDR2 FQGNSA, per germline. This chain's CDR3 is CTSSLEGGSYEQYF. The CDR3 DNA sequence: TGTACCAGCAGCTTAGAGGGGGGATCCTACGAGCAGTACTTC.

J is TRBJ2-3 and V is TRBV4-2; the D is unclear. With 5 bases removed from V and 2 bases from J, the gap between germline ends came to 11 bases. Germline lookup yields CDR1 LGHNA and CDR2 YNFKEQ. The CDR3 extends over 14 amino acids. In DNA, the CDR3 is TGTGCCAGCAGCTTTCACAGCGACACAGATACGCAGTATTTT. Its translation: CASSFHSDTDTQYF.

The chain has TRBV7-9 and TRBJ2-1, with 8 bases lining up with TRBD2. CDR3 length equals 16 residues. The germline gives CDR1 SEHNR, CDR2 FQNEAQ (reference sequence). The V gene end was trimmed by 1 base and the J gene end by 3 bases; junction bases not matched to a gene: 5. The DNA for the CDR3 is TGTGCCAGCAGCTTAGAACTAGCGGTACGCTACAATGAGCAGTTCTTC. It specifies CASSLELAVRYNEQFF.

The genes are TRBV7-8 and TRBJ1-2, with a weak D call TRBD1 (5 bases). Germline lookup yields CDR1 SGHVS and CDR2 FQNEAQ. The CDR3 is 16 residues long. V was cut by 2 bases and J by 3 bases, with 16 bases left in between. The CDR3 loop reads CASSLIGGELDYGYTF. In DNA, the CDR3 is TGTGCCAGCAGCTTAATCGGAGGGGAGTTGGACTATGGCTACACCTTC.

This clonotype has only a few counts. The V gene is TRBV27, the J gene TRBJ1-2, with 10 bases matching TRBD1. Germline V gene data show CDR1 as MNHEY and CDR2 as SMNVEV (reference sequence). Germline trimming cut 3 bases from V and 3 bases from J; bases unmatched to any gene: 4. The CDR3 loop spans 15 amino acids. The CDR3 protein is CASSFIGTGDYGYTF. CDR3 nucleotide sequence: TGTGCCAGCAGTTTTATCGGGACAGGGGACTATGGCTACACCTTC.

CDR3 residues: CASSLVGTANTGELFF. The CDR3 DNA is TGTGCCAGCAGCTTAGTAGGGACAGCCAACACCGGGGAGCTGTTTTTT. V and J are TRBV7-6 and TRBJ2-2, with 7 bases that match TRBD1. This CDR3 contains 16 residues. Germline loops: CDR1 SGHVS, CDR2 FNYEAQ. The J segment lost 2 bases and the V segment lost 1 base, leaving 4 bases of the junction unmatched.

This clonotype was detected only a few times. This rearrangement joins TRBV12-3 or TRBV12-4 to TRBJ1-1; D gene unclear. Trimming cost V 1 base and J 12 bases, with 9 bases left between them. The CDR3 is 11 residues long. CDR3 in DNA: TGTGCCAGCAGTTTAGGGGATACAACTTTCTTT. Its translation: CASSLGDTTFF.

The J gene is TRBJ1-1, the V gene TRBV19; D possibly corresponds to TRBD1 (6 bases). V lost 6 bases and J lost 6, with 14 bases in between. The CDR3 is 13 residues long. The germline V gene has CDR1 LNHDA and CDR2 SQIVND (reference sequence). The CDR3 DNA reads TGTGCCAGTAGAGGGGGGGGATGGTCTGAAGCTTTCTTT. Translation: CASRGGGWSEAFF.

This clonotype was seen repeatedly, ten times or more. The CDR3 DNA is TGTGCCAGCAGCGGCAGGGGTGGGAACACTGAAGCTTTCTTT. Protein: CASSGRGGNTEAFF. J is TRBJ1-1 and V is TRBV7-6; a possible D gene is TRBD1 (6 bases). In germline, CDR1 is SGHVS, CDR2 FNYEAQ. The CDR3 loop spans 14 amino acids. With 5 bases removed from V and 1 base from J, the gap between germline ends came to 11 bases.

The chain uses TRBV27 and TRBJ2-2, with 8 bases identical to TRBD1. This CDR3 spans 16 amino acids. Trimming took 2 bases from V and 8 from J; bases not matched to a gene: 10. Germline V gives CDR1 MNHEY, CDR2 SMNVEV (reference sequence). CDR3 coding DNA: TGTGCCAGCAGTTTAATCGGAAGGACAGGGTTAGGGGAGCTGTTTTTT. It specifies CASSLIGRTGLGELFF.

This clonotype was detected only a few times. The CDR3 protein is CASSIERNGYTF. As DNA, the CDR3 is TGTGCCAGTAGTATAGAACGTAATGGCTACACCTTC. This chain uses TRBV19 with TRBJ1-2, with no clear D. This CDR3 region has 12 residues. The V end lost 0 bases, the J end lost 6 bases, and 5 bases lay between the germline ends. In germline, CDR1 is LNHDA, CDR2 SQIVND (reference sequence).

Only a few counts were recorded for this clonotype. The chain joins TRBV6-6 to TRBJ2-3; 9 nucleotides line up with TRBD2. V shed 2 bases and J 1 base; nucleotides not matched to a gene: 4. From germline, CDR1 is MNHNY and CDR2 SVGAGI (reference sequence). The CDR3 loop spans 16 amino acids. The CDR3 DNA is TGTGCCAGCAGTTACCAGCGGGGGGCCGGCACAGATACGCAGTATTTT. Translating gives CASSYQRGAGTDTQYF.

This clonotype appeared a few times. The V gene is TRBV11-1, the J gene TRBJ2-2; TRBD1 might be the D (6 bases). The ends were cut back, 4 bases at V and 5 bases at J, with 11 bases in the middle. There are 14 residues in the CDR3. The germline V gene encodes CDR1 SGHAT and CDR2 FQDESV (reference sequence). The CDR3 DNA sequence: TGTGCCAGCAGCTCCGTGCAGGGGACCGGGGAGCTGTTTTTT. Translating gives CASSSVQGTGELFF. Full variable domain (remainder filled in from reference TRBV11-1 and TRBJ2-2): EAEVAQSPRYKITEKSQAVAFWCDPISGHATLYWYRQILGQGPELLVQFQDESVVDDSQLPKDRFSAERLKGVDSTLKIQPAELGDSAMYLCASSSVQGTGELFFGEGSRLTVL.

This clonotype turned up a few times. V is TRBV7-9 and J is TRBJ1-4; unclear D gene. V gave up 1 base and J gave up 0 bases, with 9 bases separating them. Germline V lookup: CDR1 SEHNR, CDR2 FQNEAQ (reference sequence). The CDR3 spans 16 residues. The CDR3 DNA reads TGTGCCAGCAGCTTAGTCCATGTTGCAACTAATGAAAAACTGTTTTTT. It yields the protein CASSLVHVATNEKLFF.

J is TRBJ2-5 and V is TRBV4-2, with a weak D call TRBD1 (6 bases). Trimming left V 2 bases short and J 2 bases short, with 15 bases between. Germline assignment: CDR1 LGHNA and CDR2 YNFKEQ. This CDR3 has 16 amino acids. The CDR3 spells CASSQFWGPEQETQYF. In nucleotides, the CDR3 is TGTGCCAGCAGCCAATTCTGGGGGCCGGAACAAGAGACCCAGTACTTC.

This clonotype was seen a few times. V gene TRBV7-9 combines with J gene TRBJ1-4, with TRBD1 matching over 7 bases. The ends lost 4 bases at V and 7 bases at J; junction bases unmatched: 6. There are 14 residues in the CDR3. Germline V gene sequence: CDR1 SEHNR, CDR2 FQNEAQ (reference sequence). CDR3 loop: CASSSNRGPEKLFF. CDR3 DNA sequence: TGTGCCAGCAGCTCAAACAGGGGTCCTGAAAAACTGTTTTTT.

The rearrangement links TRBV6-2 or TRBV6-3 to TRBJ2-7; a possible D gene is TRBD2 (6 bases). CDR3 length: 13 residues. Germline-derived CDR1 and CDR2 are MNHEY and SVGEGT. The V end lost 2 bases, the J end lost 6 bases, and 11 bases lay between the germline ends. The CDR3: CASSYGGMSEQYF. CDR3 nucleotide sequence: TGTGCCAGCAGTTACGGGGGGATGAGCGAGCAGTACTTC.